These 12 T cell receptor beta chains share one sample of origin, sequenced in a study of response to subunit inactivated influenza vaccine. TCRdb redid the calling of the RT-PCR reads with MiXCR, one entry per CDR3 protein. The sample contains 250,000 to 350,000 distinct CDR3 sequences, over 20% of which appear only once. Sequences were derived from PBMCs from blood, sampled 21 months after vaccination. All receptors derive from a man aged 50 to 69 who received an inactivated influenza vaccine.

The chain is built from TRBV9 and TRBJ1-1; D possibly corresponds to TRBD1 (5 bases). Trimming stripped 1 base from V and 3 bases from J, with 10 bases between. CDR1 and CDR2 (germline): SGDLS, YYNGEE. CDR3 size: 14 residues. CDR3 sequence: CASSVSGRYTEAFF. CDR3 DNA sequence: TGTGCCAGCAGCGTATCAGGGCGGTACACTGAAGCTTTCTTT.

This clonotype was detected only a few times. The CDR3 sequence is CSVRGTSVGETQYF. The CDR3 DNA is TGCAGCGTCCGTGGTACTAGCGTCGGGGAGACCCAGTACTTC. The V gene is TRBV29-1, the J gene TRBJ2-5; 7 bases agree with TRBD2. The CDR3 totals 14 residues. After removal of 6 bases from V and 5 bases from J, the junction contained 12 bases not matched to a gene. CDR1 and CDR2 (germline): SQVTM, ANQGSEA. The entire variable domain, with the rest obtained from reference TRBV29-1 and TRBJ2-5, is as follows: SAVISQKPSRDICQRGTSLTIQCQVDSQVTMMFWYRQQPGQSLTLIATANQGSEATYESGFVIDKFPISRPNLTFSTLTVSNMSPEDSSIYLCSVRGTSVGETQYFGPGTRLLVL.

This clonotype has more than one count but fewer than ten. The chain combines TRBV11-2 with TRBJ1-4, with a weak D call TRBD1 (6 bases). Germline V gives CDR1 SGHAT, CDR2 FQNNGV. V shed 8 bases and J shed 4 bases, with 20 bases lying between them. This CDR3 has 16 residues. CDR3 in amino acids: CASQLTSGQFNEKLFF. The CDR3 nucleotides are TGTGCCAGCCAGCTTACTTCCGGACAGTTTAATGAAAAACTGTTTTTT.

The CDR3 coding sequence is TGTGCCAGCAGTGACCCACGAGGGAGCTCCTATAATTCACCCCTCCACTTT. Amino acid sequence: CASSDPRGSSYNSPLHF. The V gene is TRBV6-4, the J gene TRBJ1-6, with D hard to call. Trimming took 2 bases from V and 0 from J, leaving 11 bases between them. The CDR3 contains 17 residues. Germline CDR1 MRHNA, CDR2 SNTAGT.

J is TRBJ1-5 and V is TRBV15, with TRBD1 matching 8 bases. This CDR3 is 14 amino acids long. CDR1 and CDR2 from the germline V gene are LNHNV and YYDKDF (reference sequence). The J segment lost 6 bases and the V segment lost 1 base, leaving 2 bases of the junction unmatched. CDR3 amino acids: CATSRGGQGQPQHF. CDR3 DNA sequence: TGTGCCACCAGCAGAGGCGGACAGGGTCAGCCCCAGCATTTT.

CDR3 region: CASRRGLAGVSYETQYF. As DNA, the CDR3 is TGTGCCAGCAGACGTGGGCTAGCGGGAGTGAGTTATGAGACCCAGTACTTC. The chain is built from TRBV27 and TRBJ2-5, with TRBD2 matching 10 bases. Germline V gene data show CDR1 as MNHEY and CDR2 as SMNVEV (reference sequence). The J segment lost 5 bases and the V segment lost 6 bases, leaving 15 bases of the junction unmatched. This CDR3 comprises 17 residues.

This chain joins TRBV3-1 and TRBJ2-7; no firm D call. CDR3 length: 15 residues. Germline assignment: CDR1 LGHDT and CDR2 YNNKEL (reference sequence). V shed 1 base and J shed 0 bases, with 10 bases lying between them. The CDR3: CASSQAALPSYEQYF. The CDR3 DNA reads TGTGCCAGCAGCCAAGCCGCTCTCCCCTCCTACGAGCAGTACTTC.

This clonotype occurred a few times. The chain is built from TRBV5-1 and TRBJ2-5, with D hard to call. V lost 0 bases and J lost 3, with 9 bases in between. The CDR3 totals 14 residues. Germline V lookup: CDR1 SGHRS, CDR2 YFSETQ. The CDR3 is CASSLGWLKETQYF. The CDR3, as DNA: TGCGCCAGCAGCTTGGGTTGGCTTAAAGAGACCCAGTACTTC.

The gene calls are TRBV11-3 and TRBJ2-3; 7 positions match TRBD2. Germline trimming cut 5 bases from V and 6 bases from J; bases unmatched to any gene: 8. This CDR3 region has 14 residues. CDR1 and CDR2 (germline): SGHNT, YENEEA. CDR3 coding DNA: TGTGCCAGCAGCAGCGGGACCTTACAGGATACGCAGTATTTT. Its translation: CASSSGTLQDTQYF.

This clonotype was detected only once. The chain uses TRBV5-8 and TRBJ1-1, with a weak D call TRBD1 (6 bases). The CDR3 totals 16 residues. The germline V gene has CDR1 SGHTS and CDR2 YDEGEE. V shed 4 bases and J shed 2 bases, with 18 bases lying between them. In DNA, the CDR3 is TGTGCCAGCAGCCCAAACTACAGGGCGGCAAACACTGAAGCTTTCTTT. It is translated as CASSPNYRAANTEAFF.

V and J are TRBV28 and TRBJ1-2; 10 bases map to TRBD1. V lost 6 bases to trimming and J lost 0 bases; unmatched junction nucleotides: 4. The CDR3 runs to 15 residues. CDR1 is MDHEN, CDR2 SYDVKM, per germline. CDR3 in DNA: TGTGCCAGCAGGAGACAGGGGGCGACTAACTATGGCTACACCTTC. It translates to CASRRQGATNYGYTF.

The chain links TRBV20-1 to TRBJ2-2; no reliable D call. There are 17 residues in the CDR3. Germline V CDR1 and CDR2: DFQATT, SNEGSKA (reference sequence). The germline V and J ends were trimmed by 8 bases and 1 base, with 23 bases remaining between them. For the CDR3, the DNA is TGCAGTTCTAACCCCCTATTAGGGCAGAAGAACACCGGGGAGCTGTTTTTT. This sequence encodes CSSNPLLGQKNTGELFF.